This is a list of T cell receptor beta chains from one sample in a study of blood T cells in healthy people across ages. TCRdb analysed the 5' RACE reads with MiXCR anew, one entry per CDR3 protein. The sample has hundreds of thousands of distinct CDR3 sequences, 56% seen once. The sequenced material came from blood. The receptors originated from a man aged 35 to 55 in good health. Both conserved end residues are part of each CDR3. The D gene is left open where the match is weak. Rows give clone size only sometimes, using once, few, many, or a class for an expanded clone.

>TRBJ2-5|.|once|TRBV6-6
TGTGCCAGCACCAACGCCAGGGACCTCCAAGAGACCCAGTACTTC
CASTNARDLQETQYF
>TRBJ2-5|TRBD1|.|TRBV7-2
TGTGCCAGCAGCCCCGTGGGGACAGGGGCCCAAGAGACCCAGTACTTC
CASSPVGTGAQETQYF
>TRBJ1-6|.|.|TRBV7-2
TGTGCCAGCAGCCAAAACGGGGGAAATTCACCCCTCCACTTT
CASSQNGGNSPLHF
>TRBJ2-3|TRBD1|few|TRBV7-2
TGTGCCAGCAGCAACCGGGACAGGGTGGGGACAGATACGCAGTATTTT
CASSNRDRVGTDTQYF
>TRBJ1-4|.|.|TRBV4-1
TGCGCCAGCAGCCAAGATTTGGACGGGGCGGAAAAACTGTTTTTT
CASSQDLDGAEKLFF
>TRBJ1-2|.|few|TRBV5-1
TGCGCCAGCAGCTTGGATGACTATGGCTACACCTTC
CASSLDDYGYTF
>TRBJ1-2|.|.|TRBV7-9
TGTGCCAGCAGCTTATGGGAGGAAAACTATGGCTACACCTTC
CASSLWEENYGYTF
>TRBJ2-5|.|.|TRBV12-3/TRBV12-4
TGTGCCAGCAGTTTATCCAGGGAAGGGACCCAGTACTTC
CASSLSREGTQYF
>TRBJ2-6|.|.|TRBV4-2
TGTGCCAGCAGCCAAGGAGGAGACTCTGGGGCCAACGTCCTGACTTTC
CASSQGGDSGANVLTF
>TRBJ2-6|TRBD1|.|TRBV27
TGTGCGACAGGGGTGAACTCTGGGGCCAACGTCCTGACTTTC
CATGVNSGANVLTF
>TRBJ2-4|.|.|TRBV10-3
TGTGCCATCAGTGAGTCGATACTTCCCCTTACCAGTCAGTACTTC
CAISESILPLTSQYF
>TRBJ2-3|TRBD1|few|TRBV7-6
TGTGCCAGCAGCTTAACAGGGGGATCAGATACGCAGTATTTT
CASSLTGGSDTQYF
>TRBJ2-7|TRBD2|.|TRBV7-2
TGTGCCAGCAGCTTAGATGGTTCTAGCGGGTCCTACGAGCAGTACTTC
CASSLDGSSGSYEQYF
>TRBJ2-7|TRBD2|.|TRBV12-3/TRBV12-4
TGTGCCAGCAGTTTGAGGACTAGCGGGAGCAGCTCCTACGAGCAGTACTTC
CASSLRTSGSSSYEQYF
>TRBJ1-1|TRBD1|.|TRBV10-3
TGTGCCATCAGCGCCGCGAATCAGGGGGCCGGGGTGAACACTGAAGCTTTCTTT
CAISAANQGAGVNTEAFF
>TRBJ2-7|.|once|TRBV15
TGTGCCACCAGCGAGGGACTCGAATCCTACGAGCAGTACTTC
CATSEGLESYEQYF
>TRBJ1-1|.|.|TRBV27
TGTGCCAGCTGGGGACCCTTGGGGAACACTGAAGCTTTCTTT
CASWGPLGNTEAFF
>TRBJ1-1|TRBD1|.|TRBV3-1
TGTGCCAGCGTACCGGGACAGGGATTAACTGAAGCTTTCTTT
CASVPGQGLTEAFF
>TRBJ2-1|TRBD1|.|TRBV2
TGTGCCAGCAGCCCCAGGACAGGATGGAGGGAGCAGTTCTTC
CASSPRTGWREQFF
>TRBJ2-3|TRBD2|few|TRBV11-1
TGTGCCAGCAGCTCTTTTTCTCCGGGACTAGCGGGGGGGCCTAGTACAGATACGCAGTATTTT
CASSSFSPGLAGGPSTDTQYF
>TRBJ1-2|TRBD1|few|TRBV27
TGTGCCAGCAGTCGGGACAGGGGGGATGGCTACACCTTC
CASSRDRGDGYTF
>TRBJ2-1|TRBD2|few|TRBV6-4
TGTGCCAGCAGGAGTAGCGGGGGGGTCAATGAGCAGTTCTTC
CASRSSGGVNEQFF
>TRBJ2-3|TRBD2|.|TRBV4-1
TGCGCCAGCAGCCAAGGAATCGTGATCGGGGGGACAGATACGCAGTATTTT
CASSQGIVIGGTDTQYF
>TRBJ2-7|.|.|TRBV6-2/TRBV6-3
TGTGCCAGCAGTCCCTGGCAGGGCCTGGGCGAGCAGTACTTC
CASSPWQGLGEQYF
>TRBJ2-7|.|.|TRBV3-1
TGTGCCAGCAGCCGACCCCTACAGGTCTACGAGCAGTACTTC
CASSRPLQVYEQYF
>TRBJ2-7|TRBD1|few|TRBV2
TGTGCCAGCAGGGAACTACCGGGACAGGGCTCCTACGAGCAGTACTTC
CASRELPGQGSYEQYF
>TRBJ1-2|TRBD1|.|TRBV29-1
TGCAGCGGCAGAAAACAGGGGGCCGGTGGCTACACCTTC
CSGRKQGAGGYTF
>TRBJ2-4|TRBD1|.|TRBV2
TGTGCCAGCATTATGACAGGGAGTTATATTGACATTCAGTACTTC
CASIMTGSYIDIQYF
>TRBJ2-5|TRBD1|.|TRBV25-1
TGTGCCAGCAGTAAACAGGGGGGAGATGGGCAGTACTTC
CASSKQGGDGQYF
>TRBJ1-2|.|.|TRBV25-1
TGTGCCAGCAGTGGCATTGGGGGCCCTGGCTACACCTTC
CASSGIGGPGYTF
>TRBJ2-6|.|few|TRBV27
TGTGCCAGCAGTTTCCTGAGTAGCGGCGGGGCCAACGTCCTGACTTTC
CASSFLSSGGANVLTF
>TRBJ2-5|TRBD2|.|TRBV7-2
TGTGCCAGCAGCCGACAAACTAGCGGGGGGTATGCAGAGACCCAGTACTTC
CASSRQTSGGYAETQYF
>TRBJ1-2|.|.|TRBV6-5
TGTGCCAGCAGTTACTCGCAGAGAGCTGGTACTTATGGCTACACCTTC
CASSYSQRAGTYGYTF
>TRBJ2-5|.|few|TRBV10-3
TGTGCCATCAGTGAGTCGATGAGCGGCGAGAGGAAGACCCAGTACTTC
CAISESMSGERKTQYF
>TRBJ2-3|TRBD2|.|TRBV10-3
TGTGCCATCAGTGAGTCGACTAGCGTCGGCACAGATACGCAGTATTTT
CAISESTSVGTDTQYF
>TRBJ2-5|TRBD2|.|TRBV6-6
TGTGCCAGCAACCCGGGACTAGCGGGAGGACCAAGAGGGACCCAGTACTTC
CASNPGLAGGPRGTQYF
>TRBJ2-7|.|.|TRBV11-2
TGTGCCAGCAACCTCGACGTGGCGGTCCATGAGCAGTACTTC
CASNLDVAVHEQYF
>TRBJ1-5|.|once|TRBV11-1
TGTGCCAGCACCCACATAGGAGACAATCAGCCCCAGCATTTT
CASTHIGDNQPQHF
>TRBJ2-7|TRBD2|few|TRBV5-1
TGCGCCAGCAGGCGGTCGTCTAGCGGGACGATGAGCTCCTACGAGCAGTACTTC
CASRRSSSGTMSSYEQYF
>TRBJ1-1|.|few|TRBV11-2
TGTGCCAGCAACCGGCCGAACACTGAAGCTTTCTTT
CASNRPNTEAFF
>TRBJ2-3|.|.|TRBV6-1
TGTGCCAGCAGTGGAGGTCATAGACAGGTCAGGATTGATACGCAGTATTTT
CASSGGHRQVRIDTQYF
>TRBJ1-2|TRBD1|few|TRBV7-2
TGTGCCAGCAGCTTAGAGACAGGGGGAAATGGCTACACCTTC
CASSLETGGNGYTF
>TRBJ2-1|.|.|TRBV20-1
TGCAGTGCTAGAGATGAAAGGGGGGTCTCCTACAATGAGCAGTTCTTC
CSARDERGVSYNEQFF
>TRBJ2-1|TRBD2|.|TRBV7-3
TGTGCCAGCAGCTTACTCAGCGGGGGGACCTACAATGAGCAGTTCTTC
CASSLLSGGTYNEQFF
>TRBJ1-5|.|.|TRBV20-1
TGCAGTGCTAGAGATAGCGGGGGGGTATTCAATCAGCCCCAGCATTTT
CSARDSGGVFNQPQHF
>TRBJ1-4|TRBD1|.|TRBV27
TGTGCCAGCAGAACAGGGGAGGGTGAAAAACTGTTTTTT
CASRTGEGEKLFF
>TRBJ2-7|.|few|TRBV7-2
TGTGCCAGCAGCGTTAGGCCCAGGGGATACGAGCAGTACTTC
CASSVRPRGYEQYF
>TRBJ2-3|TRBD2|.|TRBV20-1
TGCAGTGCTGGGGGACTAGGAACTAGCACAGATACGCAGTATTTT
CSAGGLGTSTDTQYF
>TRBJ1-5|TRBD1|.|TRBV28
TGTGCCAGCAGTTTAGAACAGGGGGCTAGTAAGCCCCAGCATTTT
CASSLEQGASKPQHF
>TRBJ1-2|.|.|TRBV12-3/TRBV12-4
TGTGCCAGCAGCGTAGCGGTTTCCTATGGCTACACCTTC
CASSVAVSYGYTF
>TRBJ2-7|TRBD1|.|TRBV27
TGTGCCAGCAGTTGGGGGACAGGACCCACCTACGAGCAGTACTTC
CASSWGTGPTYEQYF
>TRBJ2-1|TRBD1|.|TRBV15
TGTGCCACCAGCCTTGCGGGACAGGGGGCGGTTGAGCAGTTCTTC
CATSLAGQGAVEQFF
>TRBJ2-1|.|.|TRBV12-3/TRBV12-4
TGTGCCAGCAGTCTGACGGGAGAGGGTTACAATGAGCAGTTCTTC
CASSLTGEGYNEQFF
>TRBJ2-1|.|.|TRBV2
TGTGCCAGCAGGGACCCCCGGCCAGGGGTCGACAATGAGCAGTTCTTC
CASRDPRPGVDNEQFF